The rows below give T cell receptor beta chains drawn from one sample of a study of T cell repertoires in cytomegalovirus infection. TCRdb analysed the reads with MiXCR anew, one entry per CDR3 protein. The data hold around 190,000 distinct CDR3 sequences, with roughly 14% observed a single time. Sequenced: PBMCs. The receptor set was obtained from a human donor in good health (CMV status not recorded). Some clones in this sample may be carry-over from other donors' samples. Both conserved end residues are part of each CDR3. D genes are given only for firm matches. Clone size, where shown, is once, few, many, or a class for clones that have expanded.

d_gene: -
v_gene: TRBV20-1
j_gene: TRBJ2-7
abundance: many
CDR3nt: TGCAGTGCTAGAACGGGCACCTACTACGAGCAGTACTTC
CDR3aa: CSARTGTYYEQYF

d_gene: TRBD2
v_gene: TRBV20-1
j_gene: TRBJ2-2
abundance: -
CDR3nt: TGCAGTGGTTGGACTAGCGGGAGGTCCGGGGAGCTGTTTTTT
CDR3aa: CSGWTSGRSGELFF

d_gene: TRBD2
v_gene: TRBV29-1
j_gene: TRBJ2-7
abundance: few
CDR3nt: TGCAGCGTCAGACTAGCGGGAGTGACCTTCTCCTACGAGCAGTACTTC
CDR3aa: CSVRLAGVTFSYEQYF

d_gene: -
v_gene: TRBV12-3/TRBV12-4
j_gene: TRBJ2-2
abundance: -
CDR3nt: TGTGCCAGCACCTCGGACGGCGGGGAGCTGTTTTTT
CDR3aa: CASTSDGGELFF

d_gene: -
v_gene: TRBV29-1
j_gene: TRBJ2-3
abundance: many
CDR3nt: TGCAGCGTCGGACGGGATAGCACAGATACGCAGTATTTT
CDR3aa: CSVGRDSTDTQYF

d_gene: -
v_gene: TRBV6-2/TRBV6-3
j_gene: TRBJ1-2
abundance: many
CDR3nt: TGTGCCAGCAGTTACGAGGCCTATGGCTACACCTTC
CDR3aa: CASSYEAYGYTF

d_gene: TRBD2
v_gene: TRBV7-9
j_gene: TRBJ2-7
abundance: many
CDR3nt: TGTGCCAGCAGCGCCAGCGGGGAGGGCTCTCGCGAGCAGTACTTC
CDR3aa: CASSASGEGSREQYF

d_gene: -
v_gene: TRBV12-5
j_gene: TRBJ1-1
abundance: -
CDR3nt: TGTGCTAGTGGGAAGGGCAACTGGAACACTGAAGCTTTCTTT
CDR3aa: CASGKGNWNTEAFF

d_gene: TRBD1
v_gene: TRBV7-2
j_gene: TRBJ1-6
abundance: many
CDR3nt: TGTGCCAGCAGCTTAGGGGACAGACCACCCCTCCACTTT
CDR3aa: CASSLGDRPPLHF

d_gene: -
v_gene: TRBV5-1
j_gene: TRBJ2-6
abundance: many
CDR3nt: TGCGCCAGCAGCCAAGACAGGATCTCTGGGGCCAACGTCCTGACTTTC
CDR3aa: CASSQDRISGANVLTF

d_gene: -
v_gene: TRBV7-2
j_gene: TRBJ1-2
abundance: many
CDR3nt: TGTGCCAGCAGCTCAGTCGCGAGGCCCAACTATGGCTACACCTTC
CDR3aa: CASSSVARPNYGYTF

d_gene: -
v_gene: TRBV6-1
j_gene: TRBJ2-1
abundance: few
CDR3nt: TGTGCCAGCAGTGAAACTAGCCTGAAATACAATGAGCAGTTCTTC
CDR3aa: CASSETSLKYNEQFF

d_gene: -
v_gene: TRBV6-5
j_gene: TRBJ2-7
abundance: -
CDR3nt: TGTGCCAGCAGTTACCGCGGGGCCTTTAGGGAGCAGTACTTC
CDR3aa: CASSYRGAFREQYF

d_gene: TRBD1
v_gene: TRBV29-1
j_gene: TRBJ1-5
abundance: few
CDR3nt: TGCAGCGTCCGGGACAGGGACAGCAATCAGCCCCAGCATTTT
CDR3aa: CSVRDRDSNQPQHF

d_gene: -
v_gene: TRBV6-1
j_gene: TRBJ2-3
abundance: many
CDR3nt: TGTGCCAGCAGTACCCATAGAACCGATTTAAGTACAGATACGCAGTATTTT
CDR3aa: CASSTHRTDLSTDTQYF

d_gene: -
v_gene: TRBV6-6
j_gene: TRBJ1-5
abundance: -
CDR3nt: TGTGCCAGCAGTTACTCGGACGGGCCCCAGCATTTT
CDR3aa: CASSYSDGPQHF

d_gene: -
v_gene: TRBV5-1
j_gene: TRBJ2-3
abundance: -
CDR3nt: TGCGCCAGCAGCTTTAGAGCGGCTAGCACAGATACGCAGTATTTT
CDR3aa: CASSFRAASTDTQYF

d_gene: TRBD2
v_gene: TRBV19
j_gene: TRBJ2-2
abundance: many
CDR3nt: TGTGCCAGTAGTACCGGGGTAGCGGGGACGATTGTCACCGGGGAGCTGTTTTTT
CDR3aa: CASSTGVAGTIVTGELFF

d_gene: TRBD2
v_gene: TRBV7-2
j_gene: TRBJ2-3
abundance: few
CDR3nt: TGTGCCAGCAGCTTAGCCGGGCGGGAGAGCCTCACAGATACGCAGTATTTT
CDR3aa: CASSLAGRESLTDTQYF

d_gene: TRBD1
v_gene: TRBV29-1
j_gene: TRBJ2-2
abundance: -
CDR3nt: TGCAGCGTTCGACAGGGCGGAAGGACCGGGGAGCTGTTTTTT
CDR3aa: CSVRQGGRTGELFF

d_gene: -
v_gene: TRBV7-2
j_gene: TRBJ2-7
abundance: many
CDR3nt: TGTGCCAGCAGCTTAGTTCCGGTCTACGAGCAGTACTTC
CDR3aa: CASSLVPVYEQYF

d_gene: -
v_gene: TRBV25-1
j_gene: TRBJ2-7
abundance: -
CDR3nt: TGTGCCAGCAGTCCAGGAGCGTACCCTTACGAGCAGTACTTC
CDR3aa: CASSPGAYPYEQYF

d_gene: -
v_gene: TRBV10-3
j_gene: TRBJ2-5
abundance: many
CDR3nt: TGTGCCATCTCTGACAGTGAAGAGACCCAGTACTTC
CDR3aa: CAISDSEETQYF

d_gene: -
v_gene: TRBV7-9
j_gene: TRBJ2-3
abundance: -
CDR3nt: TGTGCCAGCAGCCCACTTTCAGATACGCAGTATTTT
CDR3aa: CASSPLSDTQYF

d_gene: -
v_gene: TRBV6-6
j_gene: TRBJ2-3
abundance: many
CDR3nt: TGTGCCAGCAGCTCAGGGGCGGGGGGCACAGATACGCAGTATTTT
CDR3aa: CASSSGAGGTDTQYF

d_gene: TRBD2
v_gene: TRBV28
j_gene: TRBJ2-1
abundance: many
CDR3nt: TGTGCCAGCAGTGCCACGGACTCCGGGACTAGCGCATTTTGGGGATCCAATGAGCAGTTCTTC
CDR3aa: CASSATDSGTSAFWGSNEQFF

d_gene: TRBD1
v_gene: TRBV5-6
j_gene: TRBJ1-5
abundance: many
CDR3nt: TGTGCCAGCAATTTTTTCCGGGACAGCCATAATCAGCCCCAGCATTTT
CDR3aa: CASNFFRDSHNQPQHF

d_gene: TRBD2
v_gene: TRBV5-6
j_gene: TRBJ2-1
abundance: few
CDR3nt: TGTGCCAGCACCCGAGGCCCTAGCGGAAACTCCTACAATGAGCAGTTCTTC
CDR3aa: CASTRGPSGNSYNEQFF

d_gene: TRBD2
v_gene: TRBV9
j_gene: TRBJ2-1
abundance: few
CDR3nt: TGTGCCAGCAGCGTAGACCCTGCGGGAGGGCCTCAGGGCAATGAGCAGTTCTTC
CDR3aa: CASSVDPAGGPQGNEQFF

d_gene: -
v_gene: TRBV7-8
j_gene: TRBJ2-7
abundance: many
CDR3nt: TGTGCCAGCAGTCTAAGTCGCCGGGGGGCGCCTACGGGGGAGCAGTACTTC
CDR3aa: CASSLSRRGAPTGEQYF

d_gene: TRBD2
v_gene: TRBV29-1
j_gene: TRBJ2-7
abundance: -
CDR3nt: TGCAGCGCCCTAGCGGCCTCGTCCTACGAGCAGTACTTC
CDR3aa: CSALAASSYEQYF

d_gene: -
v_gene: TRBV6-2/TRBV6-3
j_gene: TRBJ2-1
abundance: -
CDR3nt: TGTGCCAGCAGTCCAACCAATGAGCAGTTCTTC
CDR3aa: CASSPTNEQFF

d_gene: -
v_gene: TRBV5-1
j_gene: TRBJ2-1
abundance: few
CDR3nt: TGCGCCAGCAGCCTCCTCCGGACGACTCCTACCAATGAGCAGTTCTTC
CDR3aa: CASSLLRTTPTNEQFF

d_gene: -
v_gene: TRBV28
j_gene: TRBJ2-1
abundance: few
CDR3nt: TGTGGTCACCCGACTGGGTCCCTTTTCTACAATGAGCAGTTCTTC
CDR3aa: CGHPTGSLFYNEQFF

d_gene: -
v_gene: TRBV7-2
j_gene: TRBJ1-2
abundance: -
CDR3nt: TGTGCCAGCAGCCCCGGGCAGGGTCGTTGGAACTATGGCTACACCTTC
CDR3aa: CASSPGQGRWNYGYTF

d_gene: -
v_gene: TRBV25-1
j_gene: TRBJ1-6
abundance: few
CDR3nt: TGTGCCAGCAGCGGAGGGGGTTCGGTTGCCAATTCACCCCTCCACTTT
CDR3aa: CASSGGGSVANSPLHF

d_gene: -
v_gene: TRBV28
j_gene: TRBJ1-1
abundance: many
CDR3nt: TGTGCCAGCAGTCCTGCGTTCAACCTAGGGACTGAAGCTTTCTTT
CDR3aa: CASSPAFNLGTEAFF

d_gene: -
v_gene: TRBV7-9
j_gene: TRBJ1-1
abundance: many
CDR3nt: TGTGCCAGCAGCTTCGGTTGGCGTAAACGGGCTGAAGCTTTCTTT
CDR3aa: CASSFGWRKRAEAFF

d_gene: -
v_gene: TRBV11-2
j_gene: TRBJ1-2
abundance: many
CDR3nt: TGTGCCAGCAGCCACCCATCCGGGGTTGGCTACACCTTC
CDR3aa: CASSHPSGVGYTF

d_gene: TRBD1
v_gene: TRBV29-1
j_gene: TRBJ1-2
abundance: -
CDR3nt: TGCAGCGTCGGGGACAGTAACTATGGCTACACCTTC
CDR3aa: CSVGDSNYGYTF

d_gene: -
v_gene: TRBV7-2
j_gene: TRBJ1-6
abundance: many
CDR3nt: TGTGCCAGCAGCGAAGCAGGGTCCTATAATTCACCCCTCCACTTT
CDR3aa: CASSEAGSYNSPLHF

d_gene: TRBD2
v_gene: TRBV7-2
j_gene: TRBJ2-3
abundance: many
CDR3nt: TGTGCCAGCAGCTTAAGGTTGGGGACGGCGGGAGGTACGCAGTATTTT
CDR3aa: CASSLRLGTAGGTQYF